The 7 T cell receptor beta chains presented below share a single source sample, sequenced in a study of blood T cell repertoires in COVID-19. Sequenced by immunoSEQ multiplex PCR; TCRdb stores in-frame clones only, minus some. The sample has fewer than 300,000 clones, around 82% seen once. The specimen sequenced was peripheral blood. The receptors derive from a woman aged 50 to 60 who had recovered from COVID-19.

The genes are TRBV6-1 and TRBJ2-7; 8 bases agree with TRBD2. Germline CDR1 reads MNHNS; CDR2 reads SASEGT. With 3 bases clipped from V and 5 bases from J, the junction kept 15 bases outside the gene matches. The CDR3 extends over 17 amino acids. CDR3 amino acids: CASSDRIARGDKDEQYF. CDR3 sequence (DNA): TGTGCCAGCAGTGATAGGATCGCGCGGGGGGACAAGGACGAGCAGTACTTC.

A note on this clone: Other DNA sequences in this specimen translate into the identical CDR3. The CDR3 nucleotides read TGTGCCAGTAGTATAGGAACAGGGATTTCCTACGAGCAGTACTTC. This encodes CASSIGTGISYEQYF. The gene calls are TRBV19 and TRBJ2-7, with D maybe TRBD1 (6 bases). V was pared by 1 base and J by 1 base, with 11 bases between. Germline V gives CDR1 LNHDA, CDR2 SQIVND (reference sequence). This CDR3 spans 15 amino acids.

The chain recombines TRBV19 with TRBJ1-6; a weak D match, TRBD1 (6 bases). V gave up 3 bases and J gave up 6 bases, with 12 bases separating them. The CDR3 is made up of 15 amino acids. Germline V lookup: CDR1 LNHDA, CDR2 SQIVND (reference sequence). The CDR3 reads CASSIWPDSNSPLHF. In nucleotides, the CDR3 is TGTGCCAGTAGTATTTGGCCGGACAGTAATTCACCCCTCCACTTT.

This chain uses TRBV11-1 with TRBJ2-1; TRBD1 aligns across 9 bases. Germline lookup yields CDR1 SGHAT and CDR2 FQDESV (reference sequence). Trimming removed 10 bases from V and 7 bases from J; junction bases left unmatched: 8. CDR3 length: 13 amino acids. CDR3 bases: TGTGCCATAGGAGACAGGGGGAAAAATGAGCAGTTCTTC. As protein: CAIGDRGKNEQFF.

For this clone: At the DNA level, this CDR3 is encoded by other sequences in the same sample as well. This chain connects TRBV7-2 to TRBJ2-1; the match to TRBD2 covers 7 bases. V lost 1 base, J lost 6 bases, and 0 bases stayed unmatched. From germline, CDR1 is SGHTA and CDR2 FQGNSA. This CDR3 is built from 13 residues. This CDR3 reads CASSLGLANEQFF. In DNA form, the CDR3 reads TGTGCCAGCAGCTTAGGACTAGCCAATGAGCAGTTCTTC. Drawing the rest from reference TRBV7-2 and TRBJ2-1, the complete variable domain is GAGVSQSPSNKVTEKGKDVELRCDPISGHTALYWYRQSLGQGLEFLIYFQGNSAPDKSGLPSDRFSAERTGGSVSTLTIQRTQQEDSAVYLCASSLGLANEQFFGPGTRLTVL.

The CDR3 DNA follows: TGCAGTGCTAGTGAGCCAGGGGGAGGTTCACCCCTCCACTTT. This encodes CSASEPGGGSPLHF. The V call is TRBV20-1, the J call TRBJ1-6; 7 positions match TRBD1. Germline lookup yields CDR1 DFQATT and CDR2 SNEGSKA (reference sequence). V shed 3 bases, J shed 9 bases, and the junction held 8 bases outside the gene matches. The CDR3 contains 14 residues.

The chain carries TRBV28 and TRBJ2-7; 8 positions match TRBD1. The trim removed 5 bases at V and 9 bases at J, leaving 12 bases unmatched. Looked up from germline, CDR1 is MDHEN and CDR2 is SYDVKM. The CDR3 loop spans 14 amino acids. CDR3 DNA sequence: TGTGCCAGCAGTCGAGCGCAGGGGGCTTCCAGGCAGTACTTC. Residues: CASSRAQGASRQYF.